These 22 T cell receptor beta chains were all obtained from the same sample, sequenced in a study of blood T cell repertoires in COVID-19. Assay: immunoSEQ multiplex PCR; the TCRdb copy retains only in-frame clones and omits some. The table includes 150,000 to 200,000 clones, roughly 86% detected once. Sequencing input: peripheral blood. Every receptor here comes from a man aged 35 to 55 with active or convalescent COVID-19.

A single count supports this clone. The chain employs TRBV15 and TRBJ1-1; D is possibly TRBD1 (5 bases). CDR1 and CDR2 (germline): LNHNV, YYDKDF (reference sequence). This CDR3 has 14 amino acids. Trimming took 1 base from V and 4 from J, leaving 10 bases between them. The CDR3 loop is CATSRGGQGTEAFF. CDR3 DNA sequence: TGTGCCACCAGCAGAGGTGGCCAGGGCACTGAAGCTTTCTTT. Supplemented by reference TRBV15 and TRBJ1-1, the full variable domain reads DAMVIQNPRYQVTQFGKPVTLSCSQTLNHNVMYWYQQKSSQAPKLLFHYYDKDFNNEADTPDNFQSRRPNTSFCFLDIRSPGLGDTAMYLCATSRGGQGTEAFFGQGTRLTVV.

The chain uses TRBV3-1 (or the pseudogene TRBV3-2) and TRBJ1-4; tentatively, D is TRBD1 (5 bases). V lost 5 bases and J lost 8, with 21 bases in between. Per germline, CDR1 LGHDT and CDR2 YNNKEL (reference sequence). This CDR3 spans 16 amino acids. The CDR3 sequence is CASSTSIRRGREKLFF. The CDR3 nucleotides read TGTGCCAGCAGCACATCCATTCGTAGGGGTCGGGAAAAACTGTTTTTT.

The rearrangement uses TRBV10-3 and TRBJ1-2; no firm D call. CDR3 length: 13 amino acids. Germline-derived CDR1 and CDR2 are ENHRY and SYGVKD. Trimming cost V 0 bases and J 4 bases, with 6 bases left between them. The CDR3 bases are TGTGCCATCAGTGAGTCCCCTACCTATGGCTACACCTTC. The encoded protein is CAISESPTYGYTF.

The chain recombines TRBV30 with TRBJ2-7; 7 positions agree with TRBD1. With 8 bases clipped from V and 2 bases from J, the junction kept 3 bases outside the gene matches. The CDR3 loop spans 11 amino acids. CDR1 and CDR2 (germline): GTSNPN, SVGIG (reference sequence). The CDR3 region has the DNA TGTGCCGCGGACAGGCCCTACGAGCAGTACTTC. Its translation is CAADRPYEQYF.

The rearrangement links TRBV29-1 to TRBJ2-2, with D tentatively TRBD1 (6 bases). CDR3 length equals 14 residues. V lost 6 bases and J lost 6, with 17 bases in between. Germline CDR1 SQVTM, CDR2 ANQGSEA. The CDR3 DNA follows: TGCAGCGTCGGGTTCAGGGGTCCTCCCGGGGAGCTGTTTTTT. Protein sequence: CSVGFRGPPGELFF.

This clone appeared many times. V is TRBV28 and J is TRBJ1-1; D perhaps matches TRBD1 (5 bases). Deletions cut 7 bases from V and 8 bases from J, with 17 bases between. The CDR3 length is 13 residues. Germline-derived CDR1 and CDR2 are MDHEN and SYDVKM. The CDR3 is CASTGRGTGEAFF. In DNA, the CDR3 is TGTGCCAGCACTGGAAGGGGAACAGGAGAAGCTTTCTTT.

Here the CDR3 reads CASSRNPLNSGGTDTQYF. The DNA of the CDR3 is TGTGCCAGCAGCCGAAATCCTCTGAATAGCGGAGGCACAGATACGCAGTATTTT. The chain uses TRBV9 and TRBJ2-3; tentatively, D is TRBD2 (6 bases). Trimming removed 4 bases from V and 1 base from J, with 22 bases in between. The CDR3 runs to 18 residues. Germline V gene sequence: CDR1 SGDLS, CDR2 YYNGEE.

The gene calls are TRBV7-3 and TRBJ2-5, with TRBD1 identical over 9 bases. The CDR3 contains 15 residues. The V gene end was trimmed by 5 bases and the J gene end by 5 bases; junction bases not matched to a gene: 9. CDR1 is SGHTA and CDR2 is FQGTGA in the germline V gene. The CDR3 bases are TGTGCCAGCAGCCGTGGACAGGGGAAGGTGGAGACCCAGTACTTC. This codes for CASSRGQGKVETQYF. Together with reference TRBV7-3 and TRBJ2-5, the CDR3 gives the full variable domain: GAGVSQTPSNKVTEKGKYVELRCDPISGHTALYWYRQSLGQGPEFLIYFQGTGAADDSGLPNDRFFAVRPEGSVSTLKIQRTERGDSAVYLCASSRGQGKVETQYFGPGTRLLVL.

The chain couples TRBV5-6 to TRBJ1-1, with a possible D match to TRBD1 (5 bases). CDR1 is SGHDT and CDR2 is YYEEEE in the germline V gene. The CDR3 length is 16 residues. Trimming removed 5 bases from V and 1 base from J, with 18 bases in between. The CDR3 loop is CASSYRFSPSNTEAFF. CDR3 bases: TGTGCCAGCAGTTACAGGTTTTCCCCCTCGAACACTGAAGCTTTCTTT.

The genes are TRBV2 and TRBJ2-1; 7 bases are a match to TRBD2. V trimming: 6 bases; J trimming: 8 bases; junction bases outside the gene matches: 7. This CDR3 region has 13 residues. CDR1 is SNHLY and CDR2 is FYNNEI in the germline V gene. The CDR3 reads CASRGEGRDEQFF. DNA for the CDR3: TGTGCCAGCAGGGGGGAGGGGCGGGATGAGCAGTTCTTC.

The J gene is TRBJ1-1, the V gene TRBV18, with D possibly matching TRBD1 (5 bases). With 1 base removed from V and 3 bases from J, the gap between germline ends came to 6 bases. The germline V gene encodes CDR1 KGHSH and CDR2 LQKENI. CDR3 length equals 13 residues. CDR3 coding DNA: TGTGCCAGCTCACCACGGGGGGACACTGAAGCTTTCTTT. Translating it yields CASSPRGDTEAFF.

V is TRBV19 and J is TRBJ1-4, with D possibly matching TRBD1 (6 bases). This CDR3 comprises 14 residues. Germline V gene data show CDR1 as LNHDA and CDR2 as SQIVND (reference sequence). V was clipped by 7 bases and J by 5 bases, with 14 bases between them. CDR3 coding DNA: TGTGCCAGTACCCGGACAGTAGTAAATGAAAAACTGTTTTTT. Encoded protein: CASTRTVVNEKLFF.

J is TRBJ1-2 and V is TRBV10-3, with 10 bases that match TRBD1. V shed 4 bases, J shed 4 bases, and the junction held 9 bases outside the gene matches. CDR3 length: 16 residues. Germline loops: CDR1 ENHRY, CDR2 SYGVKD. CDR3 residues: CAISGTGGTVSYGYTF. The CDR3 region has the DNA TGTGCCATCAGTGGGACAGGGGGGACTGTCAGCTATGGCTACACCTTC.

The chain links TRBV6-5 to TRBJ1-1, with D perhaps matching TRBD1 (5 bases). Trimming cost V 4 bases and J 1 base, with 7 bases left between them. This CDR3 region has 13 residues. Germline lookup yields CDR1 MNHEY and CDR2 SVGAGI. Here the CDR3 DNA reads TGTGCCAGCAGTTCAGGGTCGAACACTGAAGCTTTCTTT. Its protein is CASSSGSNTEAFF.

This clone has a handful of counts. V is TRBV6-4 and J is TRBJ2-7; D perhaps matches TRBD2 (5 bases). This CDR3 spans 16 amino acids. Looked up from germline, CDR1 is MRHNA and CDR2 is SNTAGT. Trimming stripped 6 bases from V and 2 bases from J, with 20 bases between. The CDR3 protein is CASSEGYGLRTYEQYF. The CDR3 DNA is TGTGCCAGCAGCGAAGGATACGGACTCCGGACCTACGAGCAGTACTTC.

This rearrangement joins TRBV4-2 to TRBJ1-1; 9 bases match TRBD1. The V gene's germline CDR1 is LGHNA and CDR2 YNFKEQ. V gave up 1 base and J gave up 5 bases; unmatched junction bases: 5. The CDR3 runs to 15 residues. The CDR3 sequence: CASSQAGQGRTEAFF. The CDR3 nucleotides read TGTGCCAGCAGCCAAGCGGGACAGGGTCGAACTGAAGCTTTCTTT.

The gene calls are TRBV30 and TRBJ2-7; 8 bases map to TRBD1. CDR3 length: 13 residues. V trimming: 1 base; J trimming: 3 bases; junction bases outside the gene matches: 2. CDR1 is GTSNPN and CDR2 is SVGIG in the germline V gene (reference sequence). CDR3 bases: TGTGCCTGGAGTGGGGGACAGGACTACGAGCAGTACTTC. Amino acid sequence: CAWSGGQDYEQYF.

The chain joins TRBV11-3 to TRBJ2-3; 13 bases align to TRBD2. The CDR3 is 15 residues long. V dropped 5 bases and J dropped 4; count of bases not matched to a gene: 3. Looked up from germline, CDR1 is SGHNT and CDR2 is YENEEA. CDR3 amino acids: CASSAGTSGADTQYF. The CDR3 bases are TGTGCCAGCAGCGCCGGGACTAGCGGGGCAGATACGCAGTATTTT.

This chain links TRBV4-1 with TRBJ1-1; no clear D gene. Germline-derived CDR1 and CDR2 are MGHRA and YSYEKL. The CDR3 spans 17 residues. With 1 base removed from V and 4 bases from J, the gap between germline ends came to 19 bases. For the CDR3, the DNA is TGCGCCAGCAGCCAAGGAGGTTTGGCGTATTCGGTCACTGAAGCTTTCTTT. This encodes CASSQGGLAYSVTEAFF.

About this clone: This same CDR3 is encoded by further DNA sequences in the sample. CDR3 nucleotide sequence: TGTGCCAGCAGTTTGGGGACAGGACCTAGCAATCAGCCCCAGCATTTT. Protein: CASSLGTGPSNQPQHF. The J gene is TRBJ1-5, the V gene TRBV28; 8 nucleotides agree with TRBD1. This CDR3 is built from 16 residues. Trimming took 3 bases from V and 0 from J; bases not matched to a gene: 4. Germline V gene data show CDR1 as MDHEN and CDR2 as SYDVKM.

V and J are TRBV6-5 and TRBJ1-6; the D is unclear. Germline assignment: CDR1 MNHEY and CDR2 SVGAGI. The length of the CDR3 is 14 residues. The V end lost 2 bases, the J end lost 7 bases, and 9 bases lay between the germline ends. The CDR3 DNA follows: TGTGCCAGCAGTTACGGACTGGGGAATTCACCCCTCCACTTT. Translation: CASSYGLGNSPLHF.

V gene TRBV10-3 combines with J gene TRBJ2-5, with D tentatively TRBD1 (6 bases). The germline gives CDR1 ENHRY, CDR2 SYGVKD. V was pared by 0 bases and J by 5 bases, with 22 bases between. The CDR3 extends over 18 amino acids. The DNA for the CDR3 is TGTGCCATCAGTGAGTCGCGGAGTTGGCAGGGGTCCAGGGAGACCCAGTACTTC. Translating gives CAISESRSWQGSRETQYF.